This T cell receptor beta chain emerged from a study of cytomegalovirus exposure and HLA in healthy donors. The PCR made use of 60 Vbeta and 13 Jbeta primers. The repertoire was sequenced with immunoSEQ multiplex PCR; TCRdb's copy has only in-frame clones and lacks some. Of roughly 150,000 clones in the sample, roughly two thirds are singletons; the top ten hold approximately 5.6%. This clone was observed a few times. Antigen unknown. Study-wide results and caveats: When analyzed later, a missense DCLRE1C variant was found to be linked to TCR beta V- and J-gene trimming.

At collection, donors were nominally healthy, but unrecorded immune exposures were probable. This CDR3 comprises 17 residues. The source of this sequence is a woman aged 18-30 years in good health and CMV-seropositive. This chain links TRBV21-1 with TRBJ2-5; TRBD1 is taken as the D call from the table, unchecked against the DNA. TRBV21-1 is noted as a pseudogene. The sample comprised PBMCs. In DNA, the CDR3 is TGTGCCAGCAGCAAACTGGACAGGGGGCGACCCGAAGAGACCCAGTACTTC. It encodes CASSKLDRGRPEETQYF.